This T cell receptor beta chain was sequenced in a study of memory CD8 T cells in hepatitis C reinfection (dated by TCRdb to about 2017). For the wider study: Of the five donors, three spontaneously resolved two consecutive HCV infections, and two cleared a primary infection but developed chronic infection after reinfection. An HCV reinfection was defined as a positive HCV RNA test that came after two negative tests taken at least 60 days apart. Samples for the late or post reinfection period were taken 12 to 24 weeks after reinfection was detected. The study tracked the TCR beta repertoire of virus-specific CD8 T cells longitudinally across an HCV reinfection episode in several donors. Between the late 2000s and the early 2010s, several reinfection cases that had stored pre-reinfection samples were identified. In the reinfection study, participants who had previously resolved an HCV infection were followed up every 3 months. General conclusions and limits of the study: Because the study included only five donors, definitive conclusions about public clonotypes linked to secondary clearance could not be reached.

Library preparation employed the immunoSEQ multiplex PCR assay. Genomic DNA was pulled from the sorted cells, and the automated high-throughput method of Adaptive Biotechnologies was used to sequence the TCR beta V, D and J regions. A two-step, bias-controlled multiplex PCR was used to amplify the CDR3 regions. Amplified TCR beta libraries were sequenced on an Illumina instrument. In the authors' own workflow: Demultiplexed reads were processed to lower amplification and sequencing bias, and the IMGT database was used to assign CDR3 sequences to gene families. ImmunoSEQ software version 2.0 was used to analyze the repertoire data. Out-of-frame sequences and sequences with stop codons in the CDR3 were removed from clonotype lists. Any clonotype with a frequency under 0.01% was left out, since that frequency corresponded to less than one cell. Richness was calculated by dividing observed richness by the number of input cells, and evenness was calculated by dividing Shannon entropy by the log of observed richness. Repertoire diversity and the similarity between time points were measured using Simpson diversity and Morisita-Horn overlap indices. Clonotypes were sorted into dominant (>1%), sub-dominant (0.5-0.99%), low abundance (0.1-0.49%) or lowest abundance (<0.1%) groups. A germline index was calculated as total CDR3 length minus total nucleotide additions, divided by total CDR3 length. The clones in this table, taken by TCRdb from immuneACCESS, are in-frame only. Not every clone is retained; where verified, under half of the shortfall comes from an unresolved V gene, and the cause of the rest is unknown. V and J calls and clone size are as listed in that table; D and trimming were resolved from the DNA. Counted in this sample were just over 45,000 clones; approximately 92% of them appeared once. The ten largest clones add up to roughly 0.7% of the sample.

Notes on this clone: What this receptor recognizes is not known. Base quality data are lacking; no much larger clone is found one base away.

This sample's time point label indicates: late/post reinfection, 12 to 24 weeks after detection. TCR sequencing was performed on the sorted cells directly ex vivo, without any in vitro expansion beforehand. Donors were people who inject drugs enrolled in the Montreal Acute Hepatitis C Cohort Study (HEPCO) in Canada. As controls, total naive CD8 T cells were sorted as viable CD3+ CD8+ CD45RO- cells from a couple of donors at all three reinfection time points. Before sorting, cryopreserved peripheral blood mononuclear cells were thawed and used as the source for purifying CD8 T cells. CD8 T cells were enriched by negative selection with the MACS CD8+ T cell Isolation Kit. Cells were sorted on a BD FACSAria II sorter running FACSDiva software, and FlowJo was used to analyze the data. The CDR3 runs 17 residues from the cysteine to the phenylalanine. The CDR3 DNA has 51 bases and is translated from base 1. For this chain, trimming is 0 bases at the V end and 2 bases at the J end, and the number of junction bases without a gene match is 6. The germline V gene encodes CDR1 SGHAT and CDR2 FQNNGV.

Sequencing used naive CD8+ T cells sorted from blood. The sample's cell subset or site label is to be understood as: total naive CD8+CD45RO- T cells. This receptor was obtained from a man between 18 and 29 years old with hepatitis C virus infection. The chain was built from TRBV11-2 and TRBJ2-3, and TRBD2 aligns with 9 junction nucleotides. The CDR3 corresponds to CASSLELAGGVTDTQYF. The DNA is TGTGCCAGCAGCTTAGAGCTGGCGGGGGGGGTCACAGATACGCAGTATTTT.